The TCR beta chain described here comes from a study of blood T cells in healthy people across ages. General observations from the study: One million T cells yielded diversity estimates that were considered underestimates.

The study recruited healthy Caucasian donors from Russia who were aged roughly 6 to 90. Each of the donors had 8 to 10 milliliters of peripheral blood drawn into EDTA-treated Vacutainer tubes. Alongside a J-beta primer mix, a sample-barcoded 5' primer served in a second PCR lasting roughly 6 to 12 cycles. TCRdb re-called the 5' RACE reads through MiXCR, storing one row per CDR3 protein. This table has some 900,000 distinct CDR3 sequences, less than 35% appearing once. This clonotype was detected many times. Its antigen is unknown. CDR1 MNHEY and CDR2 SMNVEV come from the germline V gene (reference sequence). The CDR3 loop spans 15 amino acids. V lost 9 bases and J lost 4; bases outside the gene matches: 13.

The V and J genes are TRBV27 and TRBJ1-1, with TRBD1 identical over 8 bases. The origin of this receptor is a woman of 80 years or more in good health. What was sequenced was blood. The DNA for the CDR3 is TGTGCCAGTCGACAGGGGTCGTATGGGGCCACTGAAGCTTTCTTT. Protein: CASRQGSYGATEAFF.